Described below is a single T cell receptor beta chain sequence and its context. Methods used by the authors: Nucleated cell counts were estimated from reference gene primer amplification. TCRdb keeps only in-frame clones here, not all; method: immunoSEQ multiplex PCR. That table is the source of V, J and clone size, and D and trimming were worked out from the DNA. The table includes under 300,000 clones, roughly 82% detected once. The sample belongs to a study of blood T cell repertoires in COVID-19. As for the study in general: Material from acute and convalescent COVID-19 was sourced from the United States, Italy and Spain. Sources were T cells, B-cell-depleted T cells, or PBMCs; the material itself was cDNA or gDNA.

Germline-derived CDR1 and CDR2 are LNHDA and SQIVND (reference sequence). Trimming stripped 2 bases from V and 7 bases from J, with 17 bases between. This CDR3 comprises 15 residues. The TCR sequence derives from a man aged 40-49 years who had recovered from COVID-19. Source material: peripheral blood. V is TRBV19 and J is TRBJ1-2, with D possibly TRBD1 on 5 matching bases. DNA of the CDR3: TGTGCCAGTAGTATAACGCTAGTAGGGGCCCGTGGCTACACCTTC. As protein: CASSITLVGARGYTF.